This section outlines one T cell receptor beta chain sequence together with its context. The antigen is not known. This sample includes further DNA sequences coding for the same CDR3. This table comes from immunoSEQ multiplex PCR, and its TCRdb copy is limited to in-frame clones, with some not included. The table lists over a million clones, approximately 98.5% of them singletons. The record originates from a study of shared clonotypes between healthy human individuals. For the study at large: Each donor's CD4 naive and CD4 memory cells filled three plates apiece, CD8 naive two, and CD8 memory one.

Whole-study results and caveats: The low donor count limited represented genetic and exposure-history diversity. A handful of donors had around 5% of their naive CD4 clonotypes in common.

CDR1 is LNHDA, CDR2 SQIVND, per germline (reference sequence). This CDR3 contains 14 residues. After removal of 6 bases from V and 3 bases from J, the junction contained 4 bases not matched to a gene. All donors were Caucasian adults living in Nashville, Tennessee. The chain has TRBV19 and TRBJ2-7; 11 nucleotides match TRBD2. The material sequenced was naive CD4+ T cells sorted from blood. Documented subset: CD45RA+ positively selected. This receptor was identified in a man aged 25-40 years in good health. In nucleotides, the CDR3 is TGTGCCAGTAGGGGTACTAGCGGGAGCTACGAGCAGTACTTC. The encoded protein is CASRGTSGSYEQYF.